The 18 T cell receptor beta chains in this list originate from one sample, sequenced in a study of Graves' ophthalmopathy and Graves' hyperthyroidism. TCR beta CDR3 amplification used RNA transcripts. Amplification began with first-round RT-PCR using HTBI primers, then second-round multiplex PCR was performed. TCRdb analysed the multiplex PCR reads with MiXCR anew, one entry per CDR3 protein. The sample lists about 380,000 distinct CDR3 sequences, 15% occurring once. Sequences were obtained from peripheral blood. The receptors stem from a woman in her late teens or twenties with stable Graves' hyperthyroidism.

In its sample, this clonotype was seen many times. This chain uses TRBV25-1 with TRBJ2-7; 7 bases map to TRBD1. The length of the CDR3 is 16 residues. V dropped 3 bases and J dropped 4; count of bases not matched to a gene: 12. Germline values: CDR1 MGHDK, CDR2 SYGVNS. Here the CDR3 reads CASSDTETGSLYEQYF. As DNA, the CDR3 is TGTGCCAGCAGTGACACCGAGACAGGGTCCCTATACGAGCAGTACTTC.

This clonotype has a count of ten or more. This chain connects TRBV2 to TRBJ1-2, with a weak D call TRBD1 (6 bases). CDR3 length: 15 residues. V was clipped by 4 bases and J by 4 bases, with 16 bases between them. Germline V gene data show CDR1 as SNHLY and CDR2 as FYNNEI. Here the CDR3 reads CASSVGPTGLYGYTF. CDR3 nucleotide sequence: TGTGCCAGCAGTGTCGGTCCGACAGGACTCTATGGCTACACCTTC.

This clonotype was seen only once. This chain uses TRBV12-3 or TRBV12-4 with TRBJ1-2, with D possibly TRBD1 on 6 matching bases. The CDR3 has 17 amino acids. V dropped 4 bases and J dropped 5 bases, with 23 bases sitting between them. CDR3 nucleotide sequence: TGTGCCAGCAGTTCCGGGACACGGGTACGGAGTGGTTATGGCTACACCTTC. This sequence encodes CASSSGTRVRSGYGYTF.

This clonotype appeared a few times. Here the CDR3 DNA reads TGTGCCAGCGCCGCAGGCGCGGGCTACACCTTC. It is translated as CASAAGAGYTF. The chain couples TRBV3-1 to TRBJ1-2; no clear D. The CDR3 contains 11 residues. Between the trimmed V and J ends, which lost 8 bases and 8 bases, there was a span of 12 bases. Germline V gives CDR1 LGHDT, CDR2 YNNKEL (reference sequence).

This clonotype was counted at least ten times. The CDR3 nucleotides read TGTGCCAGCTCAAGGGGGGGCTGGGAGAATTCACCCCTCCACTTT. As protein: CASSRGGWENSPLHF. The chain has TRBV28 and TRBJ1-6; D perhaps matches TRBD1 (6 bases). V lost 8 bases to trimming and J lost 7 bases, with 18 bases between them. The V gene's germline CDR1 is MDHEN and CDR2 SYDVKM. This CDR3 comprises 15 residues. The complete variable domain, with remaining parts taken from reference TRBV28 and TRBJ1-6, reads DVKVTQSSRYLVKRTGEKVFLECVQDMDHENMFWYRQDPGLGLRLIYFSYDVKMKEKGDIPEGYSVSREKKERFSLILESASTNQTSMYLCASSRGGWENSPLHFGNGTRLTVT.

In the case of this clonotype: A much larger clonotype is one base distant, so this may be a read error. The chain joins TRBV7-2 to TRBJ1-6; no clear D. The CDR3 contains 12 residues. Looked up from germline, CDR1 is SGHTA and CDR2 is FQGNSA. The CDR3 is CASSLIGSPLRF. The CDR3 DNA follows: TGTGCCAGCAGCTTAATAGGTTCACCCCTCCGCTTT. The complete variable domain, with remaining parts taken from reference TRBV7-2 and TRBJ1-6, reads GAGVSQSPSNKVTEKGKDVELRCDPISGHTALYWYRQSLGQGLEFLIYFQGNSAPDKSGLPSDRFSAERTGGSVSTLTIQRTQQEDSAVYLCASSLIGSPLRFGNGTRLTVT.

There are many counts of this clonotype. The chain links TRBV7-2 to TRBJ2-5; D is possibly TRBD1 (6 bases). The CDR3 length is 14 residues. Germline CDR1 is SGHTA and CDR2 is FQGNSA. The V end lost 5 bases, the J end lost 5 bases, and 15 bases lay between the germline ends. CDR3 sequence reads: CASSTNRAAETQYF. The DNA for the CDR3 is TGTGCCAGCAGCACGAACAGGGCAGCGGAGACCCAGTACTTC.

This clonotype was counted ten times or more. The J gene is TRBJ1-2, the V gene TRBV24-1; TRBD1 agrees at 11 bases. The CDR3 extends over 14 amino acids. Germline V gene sequence: CDR1 KGHDR, CDR2 SFDVKD. The V segment lost 4 bases and the J segment 7 bases; nucleotides outside the gene matches: 4. CDR3 DNA: TGTGCCACCAGTGAAGGGACAGGGGGACCTGGCTACACCTTC. This gives the protein CATSEGTGGPGYTF.

This clonotype was counted ten times or more. V and J are TRBV13 and TRBJ2-7; 8 nucleotides agree with TRBD1. Trimming cost V 1 base and J 5 bases; bases outside gene matches: 4. This CDR3 contains 14 residues. In germline, CDR1 is PRHDT, CDR2 FYEKMQ (reference sequence). CDR3 residues: CASSLARGLNEQYF. Written as DNA, the CDR3 is TGTGCCAGCAGCTTAGCCAGGGGGCTTAACGAGCAGTACTTC.

This clonotype was recorded many times. The chain couples TRBV6-5 to TRBJ1-2, with 7 bases aligning to TRBD1. The CDR3 length is 16 residues. CDR1 is MNHEY and CDR2 is SVGAGI in the germline V gene. The ends lost 2 bases at V and 6 bases at J; junction bases unmatched: 12. The chain's CDR3 is CASSYGLTGRANGYTF. In nucleotides, the CDR3 is TGTGCCAGCAGTTACGGGCTGACAGGGCGGGCTAATGGCTACACCTTC.

The genes are TRBV6-2 or TRBV6-3 and TRBJ1-1; D possibly corresponds to TRBD1 (6 bases). CDR3 size: 14 residues. Germline-derived CDR1 and CDR2 are MNHEY and SVGEGT. The V gene lost 6 bases and the J gene lost 2 bases, with 13 bases spanning the gap. This CDR3 reads CASRIDRQNTEAFF. The CDR3, as DNA: TGTGCCAGCAGGATAGACAGGCAAAACACTGAAGCTTTCTTT.

This clonotype was counted ten times or more. The genes are TRBV12-3 or TRBV12-4 and TRBJ2-4; 13 bases are shared with TRBD2. The CDR3 is made up of 17 amino acids. V dropped 5 bases and J dropped 6; count of bases not matched to a gene: 10. CDR3 amino acids: CASSATSGGAHRNIQYF. As DNA, the CDR3 is TGTGCCAGCAGTGCTACTAGCGGGGGGGCCCATCGAAACATTCAGTACTTC.

The sample holds many counts of this clonotype. The J gene is TRBJ2-7, the V gene TRBV10-3; D call uncertain. V was pared by 3 bases and J by 7 bases, with 10 bases between. Per germline, CDR1 ENHRY and CDR2 SYGVKD. The CDR3 length is 12 residues. CDR3 residues: CAISESQREQYF. In DNA, the CDR3 is TGTGCCATCAGTGAAAGCCAGAGAGAGCAGTACTTC.

This clonotype was counted ten times or more. The chain recombines TRBV6-1 with TRBJ1-2; TRBD1 is a possible D gene (5 bases). Germline CDR1 and CDR2: MNHNS and SASEGT. The CDR3 is 16 residues long. Trimming took off 0 bases at V and 5 bases at J, with 16 bases between the two ends. Here the CDR3 DNA reads TGTGCCAGCAGTGAAGCCCCCAGGCGGCAGGGATATGGCTACACCTTC. As protein: CASSEAPRRQGYGYTF.

This clonotype was seen at least ten times. The chain is built from TRBV9 and TRBJ2-5; D is tentatively TRBD1 or TRBD2 (6 bases each). With 4 bases removed from V and 5 bases from J, the gap between germline ends came to 18 bases. CDR3 size: 15 residues. CDR1 SGDLS and CDR2 YYNGEE come from the germline V gene. The CDR3 nucleotides are TGTGCCAGCAGCCCTTCAGGGGAGGCGGGGGAGACCCAGTACTTC. It encodes CASSPSGEAGETQYF.

This clonotype was seen many times. V is TRBV20-1 and J is TRBJ1-5; possible D gene TRBD1, 5 bases. Trimming pared 4 bases from V and 5 bases from J, leaving 12 bases between. CDR1 is DFQATT, CDR2 SNEGSKA, per germline (reference sequence). The CDR3 loop spans 13 amino acids. The CDR3: CSAKGVQDQPQHF. The CDR3 DNA is TGCAGTGCTAAAGGGGTGCAGGATCAGCCCCAGCATTTT.

CDR3 region: CSARDSSSYEQYF. The DNA of the CDR3 is TGCAGTGCTAGGGACAGCTCGTCCTACGAGCAGTACTTC. The J gene is TRBJ2-7, the V gene TRBV20-1, with D possibly matching TRBD1 (6 bases). The CDR3 extends over 13 amino acids. The germline CDR1 and CDR2 sequences are DFQATT and SNEGSKA (reference sequence). Trimming removed 3 bases at V and 1 base at J, with 10 bases between.

Ten or more counts support this clonotype. The rearrangement joins TRBV20-1 to TRBJ1-5, with no clear D. Between the trimmed V and J ends, which lost 2 bases and 0 bases, there was a span of 8 bases. Per the germline V gene, CDR1 is DFQATT and CDR2 is SNEGSKA (reference sequence). CDR3 length: 14 amino acids. The CDR3 spells CSARSGNSNQPQHF. DNA of the CDR3: TGCAGTGCTAGATCCGGGAATAGCAATCAGCCCCAGCATTTT.